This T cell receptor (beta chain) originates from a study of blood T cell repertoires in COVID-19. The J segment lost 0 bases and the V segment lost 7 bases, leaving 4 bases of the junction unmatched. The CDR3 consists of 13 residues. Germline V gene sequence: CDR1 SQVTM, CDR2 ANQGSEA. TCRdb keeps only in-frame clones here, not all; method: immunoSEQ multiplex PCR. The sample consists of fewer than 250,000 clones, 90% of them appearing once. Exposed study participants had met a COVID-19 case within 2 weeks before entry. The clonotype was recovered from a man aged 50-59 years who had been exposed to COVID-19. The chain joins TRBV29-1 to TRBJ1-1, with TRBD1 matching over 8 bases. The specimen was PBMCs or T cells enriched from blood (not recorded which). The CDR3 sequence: CSAQQGVNTEAFF. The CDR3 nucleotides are TGCAGCGCTCAACAGGGGGTGAACACTGAAGCTTTCTTT.